This TCR beta chain was recovered during a study of cytomegalovirus exposure and HLA in healthy donors. Study details: Researchers previously reported finding fewer than 120 million unique TCR beta sequences from about 200 million T cells. Membership in the Caucasian-associated ancestry cluster was found for about four fifths of about 430 genotyped donors. Notes on the study in general: Most TCR sequences proved rare, with some public TCRs found in many donors.

The CDR3 is 14 residues long. Trimming removed 3 bases from V and 1 base from J, with 9 bases in between. Per germline, CDR1 SGHAT and CDR2 FQNNGV. Both 60 Vbeta primers and 13 Jbeta primers went into the PCR. Assay: immunoSEQ multiplex PCR; the TCRdb copy retains only in-frame clones and omits some. Recorded for this sample: about 160,000 clones. Regarding this clone: What it recognizes is unknown.

The source of this sequence is a woman aged 60-75 years in good health and CMV-seronegative. Source material: PBMCs. The chain couples TRBV11-2 to TRBJ1-1; no clear D. Here the CDR3 reads CASSFGRENTEAFF. Here the CDR3 DNA reads TGTGCCAGCAGCTTTGGGCGGGAGAACACTGAAGCTTTCTTT.